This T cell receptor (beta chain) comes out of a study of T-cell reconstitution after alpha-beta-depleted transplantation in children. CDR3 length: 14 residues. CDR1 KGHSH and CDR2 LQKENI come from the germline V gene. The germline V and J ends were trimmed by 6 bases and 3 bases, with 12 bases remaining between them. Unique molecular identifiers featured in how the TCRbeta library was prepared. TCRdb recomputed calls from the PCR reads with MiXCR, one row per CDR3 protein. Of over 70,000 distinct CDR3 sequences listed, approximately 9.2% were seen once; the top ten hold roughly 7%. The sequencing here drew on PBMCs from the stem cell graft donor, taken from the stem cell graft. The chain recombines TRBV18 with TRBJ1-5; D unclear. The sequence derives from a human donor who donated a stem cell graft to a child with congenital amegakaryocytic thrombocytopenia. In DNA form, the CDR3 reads TGTGCCAGCTCCCGAAACGGGGACAATCAGCCCCAGCATTTT. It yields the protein CASSRNGDNQPQHF.